These 9 T cell receptor beta chains came from one sample sequenced in a study of CD4 and CD8 cells across lung adenocarcinoma regions. From the PCR reads, TCRdb called clonotypes with MiXCR, one entry per CDR3 protein. The sample records under 5,000 distinct CDR3 sequences, 60% to 80% being singletons. Sequenced sample: CD4+ T cells from the margin of a lung tumor. The receptors stem from a male donor with lung adenocarcinoma. The CD4 and CD8 labels of this study may be unreliable.

The rearrangement uses TRBV6-1 and TRBJ2-1; TRBD1 aligns across 7 bases. The CDR3 has 14 residues. From germline, CDR1 is MNHNS and CDR2 SASEGT. Losses at the gene ends were 7 bases for V and 5 bases for J; bases not matched to a gene: 8. DNA of the CDR3: TGTGCCAGCACTAGACAGGGATCACACAATGAGCAGTTCTTC. It encodes CASTRQGSHNEQFF.

The gene calls are TRBV12-3 or TRBV12-4 and TRBJ1-5, with D possibly TRBD1 on 5 matching bases. This CDR3 contains 16 residues. Trimming pared 3 bases from V and 9 bases from J, leaving 21 bases between. The CDR3 nucleotides read TGTGCCAGCAGTTTTCGGGCAGGGAAGGAAAAGATGCCCCAGCATTTT. Its protein is CASSFRAGKEKMPQHF.

The rearrangement links TRBV27 to TRBJ2-2; D may match TRBD1 or TRBD2 (5 bases each). Trimming removed 5 bases at V and 3 bases at J, with 13 bases between. Germline-derived CDR1 and CDR2 are MNHEY and SMNVEV (reference sequence). The CDR3 sequence is 15 residues long. CDR3 sequence (DNA): TGTGCCAGCAGTCTTCGACCGGGACACACCGGGGAGCTGTTTTTT. As protein: CASSLRPGHTGELFF.

The chain is built from TRBV11-2 and TRBJ1-2; D uncertain. There are 13 residues in the CDR3. CDR1 and CDR2 (germline): SGHAT, FQNNGV. Deletions cut 0 bases from V and 7 bases from J, with 9 bases between. CDR3 loop: CASSLEPGGGYTF. CDR3 nucleotides: TGTGCCAGCAGCTTAGAGCCCGGTGGTGGCTACACCTTC.

This clonotype appeared a few times. The CDR3: CASSRGQGARGSYEQYF. The CDR3 DNA reads TGTGCCAGCAGCCGAGGGCAGGGGGCACGTGGATCCTACGAGCAGTACTTC. The chain carries TRBV7-9 and TRBJ2-7, with TRBD1 matching over 8 bases. The V segment lost 5 bases and the J segment 1 base; nucleotides outside the gene matches: 13. This CDR3 is 17 amino acids long. The germline V gene has CDR1 SEHNR and CDR2 FQNEAQ (reference sequence).

The chain couples TRBV6-1 to TRBJ2-5; D unresolved. This CDR3 contains 12 residues. CDR1 is MNHNS and CDR2 is SASEGT in the germline V gene. V was trimmed by 7 bases and J by 4 bases, leaving 10 bases between them. As DNA, the CDR3 is TGTGCCAGCAATGGGGTAGGAGAGACCCAGTACTTC. This encodes CASNGVGETQYF.

V is TRBV7-6 and J is TRBJ2-5; D not resolved. Germline values: CDR1 SGHVS, CDR2 FNYEAQ. The CDR3 totals 13 residues. V dropped 0 bases and J dropped 5 bases, with 7 bases sitting between them. The CDR3 loop reads CASSLAFTETQYF. The CDR3 DNA is TGTGCCAGCAGCTTAGCTTTCACTGAGACCCAGTACTTC.

The chain carries TRBV7-6 and TRBJ2-1; D is possibly TRBD1 (6 bases). The end of the DNA is better explained by TRBJ2-5, so the J call may be wrong. Looked up from germline, CDR1 is SGHVS and CDR2 is FNYEAQ. CDR3 length equals 14 residues. CDR3 nucleotides: TGTGCCAGCAGCCTAAGGGGGAGTCGGAAGACCCAGTACTTC. The encoded protein is CASSLRGSRKTQYF.

The chain recombines TRBV6-5 with TRBJ2-1; D is possibly TRBD1 (6 bases). Gene TRBJ2-7 matches the end of the DNA better, so the J call may be wrong. Germline assignment: CDR1 MNHEY and CDR2 SVGAGI. CDR3 length equals 15 residues. The CDR3 DNA is TGTGCCAGCAGTTACTCGACCCACCAGGGGCACGAGCAGTACTTC. Translating gives CASSYSTHQGHEQYF.